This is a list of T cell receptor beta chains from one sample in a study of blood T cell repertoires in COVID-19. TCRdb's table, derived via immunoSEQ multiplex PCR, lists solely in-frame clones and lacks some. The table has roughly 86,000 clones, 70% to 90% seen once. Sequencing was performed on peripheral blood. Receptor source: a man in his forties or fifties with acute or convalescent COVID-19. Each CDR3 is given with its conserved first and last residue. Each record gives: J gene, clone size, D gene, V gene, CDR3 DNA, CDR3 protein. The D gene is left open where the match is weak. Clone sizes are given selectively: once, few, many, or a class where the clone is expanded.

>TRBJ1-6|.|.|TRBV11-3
TGTGCCAGCAGCTCTACAGGGAGTTCACCCCTCCACTTT
CASSSTGSSPLHF
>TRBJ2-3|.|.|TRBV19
TGTGCCAGTAGTATTGCGAGGGAGGCTCTCACAGATACGCAGTATTTT
CASSIAREALTDTQYF
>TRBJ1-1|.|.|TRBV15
TGTGCCACCAGCAGCACACGGAACACTGAAGCTTTCTTT
CATSSTRNTEAFF
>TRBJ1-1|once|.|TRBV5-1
TGCGCCAGCAGCTTGGGCGAGACAGGTCCCACTGAAGCTTTCTTT
CASSLGETGPTEAFF
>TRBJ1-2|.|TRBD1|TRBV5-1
TGCGCCAGCAGCCCACCGACAGGGAACTATGGCTACACCTTC
CASSPPTGNYGYTF
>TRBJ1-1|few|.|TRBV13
TGTGCCAGCAGCTTAGTCTCCCTTCGAGGGACTGAAGCTTTCTTT
CASSLVSLRGTEAFF
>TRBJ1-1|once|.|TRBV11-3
TGTGCCAGCAGCTCTTCCGGGGGCACTGAAGCTTTCTTT
CASSSSGGTEAFF
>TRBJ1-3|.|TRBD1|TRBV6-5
TGTGCCAGCAGGGAGACAGGGAACTCTGGAAACACCATATATTTT
CASRETGNSGNTIYF
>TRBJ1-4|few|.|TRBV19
TGTGCCAGTAGCTTGGGACACCCGGCCGAAAAACTGTTTTTT
CASSLGHPAEKLFF
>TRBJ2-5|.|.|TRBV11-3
TGTGCCAGCAGCTTATCCAGCCCAGGGACCCAGTACTTC
CASSLSSPGTQYF
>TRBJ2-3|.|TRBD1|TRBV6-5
TGTGCCAGCAGTTACGGGGACAGGGGTCCAGATACGCAGTATTTT
CASSYGDRGPDTQYF
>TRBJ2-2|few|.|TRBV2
TGTGCCAGCAGACAGGAGAACACCGGGGAGCTGTTTTTT
CASRQENTGELFF
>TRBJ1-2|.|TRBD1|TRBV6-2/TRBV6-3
TGTGCCAGCAGTTACAACTCCCAGGGGGCGAATGGCTACACCTTC
CASSYNSQGANGYTF
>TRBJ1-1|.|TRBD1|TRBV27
TGTGCCAGCGCTTGGACAGGCGACGCTGAAGCTTTCTTT
CASAWTGDAEAFF
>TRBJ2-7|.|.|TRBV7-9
TGTGCCAGCAGCCCAGGAAGCCCATACGAGCAGTACTTC
CASSPGSPYEQYF
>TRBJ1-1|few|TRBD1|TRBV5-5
TGTGCCAGCAGCGATACCCCGGGACAGGGGTACACTGAAGCTTTCTTT
CASSDTPGQGYTEAFF
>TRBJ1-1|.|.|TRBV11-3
TGTGCCAGCAGCTTTTCTTCCGAGGTTACTGAAGCTTTCTTT
CASSFSSEVTEAFF
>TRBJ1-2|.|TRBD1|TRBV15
TGTGCCACCAGCAGAGGCACTACCGACAGGGCAGCTGGCTACACCTTC
CATSRGTTDRAAGYTF
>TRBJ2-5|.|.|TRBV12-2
TGTGCAAGTCGCCCTATAATGGGGAGTAGGGGGGAGACCCAGTACTTC
CASRPIMGSRGETQYF
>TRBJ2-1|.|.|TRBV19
TGTGCCAGTAGTACCAGGGCTTACAATGAGCAGTTCTTC
CASSTRAYNEQFF
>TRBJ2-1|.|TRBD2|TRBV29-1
TGCAGCACCAGGGATCGGAGCGGGGGGGTTTATAACAATGAGCAGTTCTTC
CSTRDRSGGVYNNEQFF
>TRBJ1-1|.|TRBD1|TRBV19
TGTGCCACCTCCCAGGACAGGAAGAACACTGAAGCTTTCTTT
CATSQDRKNTEAFF
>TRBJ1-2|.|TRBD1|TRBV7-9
TGTGCCAGCAGCTTAGGGGACAGGGGTTTTTCTAACTATGGCTACACCTTC
CASSLGDRGFSNYGYTF
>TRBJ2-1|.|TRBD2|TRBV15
TGTGCCACCAGCCGACTAGCGGGAGTAGTTAATGAGCAGTTCTTC
CATSRLAGVVNEQFF
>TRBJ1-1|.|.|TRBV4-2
TGTGCCAGCAGCCACAGGGAGGGTACTGAAGCTTTCTTT
CASSHREGTEAFF
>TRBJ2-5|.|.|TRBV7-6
TGTGCCAGCAGCTTAGCGCAAATGCGTCGGGAGACCCAGTACTTC
CASSLAQMRRETQYF
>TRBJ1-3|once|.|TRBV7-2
TGTGCCAGCAGCCGGGGCGCGGGACTTGGAAACACCATATATTTT
CASSRGAGLGNTIYF
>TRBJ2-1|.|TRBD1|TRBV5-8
TGTGCCTGCCACAGACAGGGGGCTATCTATGAGCAGTTCTTC
CACHRQGAIYEQFF
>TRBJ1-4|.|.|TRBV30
TGTGCCTGGAGTGTGAGGCAGGGGATGGAAAAACTGTTTTTT
CAWSVRQGMEKLFF
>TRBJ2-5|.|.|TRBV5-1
TGCGCCAGCAGCCGCGGGTCAAACCAAGAGACCCAGTACTTC
CASSRGSNQETQYF
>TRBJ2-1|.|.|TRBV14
TGTGCCAGCAGCCGTGCCTACACAGGGTCTGAGCAGTTCTTC
CASSRAYTGSEQFF
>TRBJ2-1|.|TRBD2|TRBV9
TGTGCCAGCAGCCCCCGAACTAGCGGATCCAACAATGAGCAGTTCTTC
CASSPRTSGSNNEQFF
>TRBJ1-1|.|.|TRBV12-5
TGTGCTACTGACATGAACACTGAAGCTTTCTTT
CATDMNTEAFF
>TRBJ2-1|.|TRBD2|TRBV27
TGTGCCAGCAGCCCTTTGACTAGCGGGAGGATTTACAGTGAGCAGTTCTTC
CASSPLTSGRIYSEQFF
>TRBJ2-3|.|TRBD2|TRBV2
TGTGCCAGCACCTTCGGACTAGCGGCTAGCACAGATACGCAGTATTTT
CASTFGLAASTDTQYF
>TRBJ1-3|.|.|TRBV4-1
TGCGCCAGCAGCCAAGATCCCAGGACTGGAAACACCATATATTTT
CASSQDPRTGNTIYF
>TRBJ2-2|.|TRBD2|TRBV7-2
TGTGCCAGCAGCATAGCGGGGGCGGGCGCCGGGGAGCTGTTTTTT
CASSIAGAGAGELFF
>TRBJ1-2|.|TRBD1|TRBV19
TGTGCCAGTAGTATGAATGGAGCGGGCAGGGGGGTTAATGGCTACACCTTC
CASSMNGAGRGVNGYTF
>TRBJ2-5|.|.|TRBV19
TGTGCCAGTAGTGGACAGTTCCAAGAGACCCAGTACTTC
CASSGQFQETQYF
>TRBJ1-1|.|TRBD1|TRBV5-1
TGCGCCAGCAGGCAGACGACAGGGGGTAACACTGAAGCTTTCTTT
CASRQTTGGNTEAFF
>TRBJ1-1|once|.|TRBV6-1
TGTGCCAGCAGTGAATCCGGGTGGACTGAAGCTTTCTTT
CASSESGWTEAFF
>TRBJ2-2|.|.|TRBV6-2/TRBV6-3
TGTGCCAGCAGCCCATCCGGAGGGACGGGCGGGGAGCTGTTTTTT
CASSPSGGTGGELFF
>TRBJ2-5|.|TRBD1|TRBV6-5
TGTGCCAGCAGTTATGCCAGACAGGGGGAAGAGACCCAGTACTTC
CASSYARQGEETQYF
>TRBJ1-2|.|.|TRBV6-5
TGTGCCAGCAGTCCCGGCGCGGACTATGGCTACACCTTC
CASSPGADYGYTF